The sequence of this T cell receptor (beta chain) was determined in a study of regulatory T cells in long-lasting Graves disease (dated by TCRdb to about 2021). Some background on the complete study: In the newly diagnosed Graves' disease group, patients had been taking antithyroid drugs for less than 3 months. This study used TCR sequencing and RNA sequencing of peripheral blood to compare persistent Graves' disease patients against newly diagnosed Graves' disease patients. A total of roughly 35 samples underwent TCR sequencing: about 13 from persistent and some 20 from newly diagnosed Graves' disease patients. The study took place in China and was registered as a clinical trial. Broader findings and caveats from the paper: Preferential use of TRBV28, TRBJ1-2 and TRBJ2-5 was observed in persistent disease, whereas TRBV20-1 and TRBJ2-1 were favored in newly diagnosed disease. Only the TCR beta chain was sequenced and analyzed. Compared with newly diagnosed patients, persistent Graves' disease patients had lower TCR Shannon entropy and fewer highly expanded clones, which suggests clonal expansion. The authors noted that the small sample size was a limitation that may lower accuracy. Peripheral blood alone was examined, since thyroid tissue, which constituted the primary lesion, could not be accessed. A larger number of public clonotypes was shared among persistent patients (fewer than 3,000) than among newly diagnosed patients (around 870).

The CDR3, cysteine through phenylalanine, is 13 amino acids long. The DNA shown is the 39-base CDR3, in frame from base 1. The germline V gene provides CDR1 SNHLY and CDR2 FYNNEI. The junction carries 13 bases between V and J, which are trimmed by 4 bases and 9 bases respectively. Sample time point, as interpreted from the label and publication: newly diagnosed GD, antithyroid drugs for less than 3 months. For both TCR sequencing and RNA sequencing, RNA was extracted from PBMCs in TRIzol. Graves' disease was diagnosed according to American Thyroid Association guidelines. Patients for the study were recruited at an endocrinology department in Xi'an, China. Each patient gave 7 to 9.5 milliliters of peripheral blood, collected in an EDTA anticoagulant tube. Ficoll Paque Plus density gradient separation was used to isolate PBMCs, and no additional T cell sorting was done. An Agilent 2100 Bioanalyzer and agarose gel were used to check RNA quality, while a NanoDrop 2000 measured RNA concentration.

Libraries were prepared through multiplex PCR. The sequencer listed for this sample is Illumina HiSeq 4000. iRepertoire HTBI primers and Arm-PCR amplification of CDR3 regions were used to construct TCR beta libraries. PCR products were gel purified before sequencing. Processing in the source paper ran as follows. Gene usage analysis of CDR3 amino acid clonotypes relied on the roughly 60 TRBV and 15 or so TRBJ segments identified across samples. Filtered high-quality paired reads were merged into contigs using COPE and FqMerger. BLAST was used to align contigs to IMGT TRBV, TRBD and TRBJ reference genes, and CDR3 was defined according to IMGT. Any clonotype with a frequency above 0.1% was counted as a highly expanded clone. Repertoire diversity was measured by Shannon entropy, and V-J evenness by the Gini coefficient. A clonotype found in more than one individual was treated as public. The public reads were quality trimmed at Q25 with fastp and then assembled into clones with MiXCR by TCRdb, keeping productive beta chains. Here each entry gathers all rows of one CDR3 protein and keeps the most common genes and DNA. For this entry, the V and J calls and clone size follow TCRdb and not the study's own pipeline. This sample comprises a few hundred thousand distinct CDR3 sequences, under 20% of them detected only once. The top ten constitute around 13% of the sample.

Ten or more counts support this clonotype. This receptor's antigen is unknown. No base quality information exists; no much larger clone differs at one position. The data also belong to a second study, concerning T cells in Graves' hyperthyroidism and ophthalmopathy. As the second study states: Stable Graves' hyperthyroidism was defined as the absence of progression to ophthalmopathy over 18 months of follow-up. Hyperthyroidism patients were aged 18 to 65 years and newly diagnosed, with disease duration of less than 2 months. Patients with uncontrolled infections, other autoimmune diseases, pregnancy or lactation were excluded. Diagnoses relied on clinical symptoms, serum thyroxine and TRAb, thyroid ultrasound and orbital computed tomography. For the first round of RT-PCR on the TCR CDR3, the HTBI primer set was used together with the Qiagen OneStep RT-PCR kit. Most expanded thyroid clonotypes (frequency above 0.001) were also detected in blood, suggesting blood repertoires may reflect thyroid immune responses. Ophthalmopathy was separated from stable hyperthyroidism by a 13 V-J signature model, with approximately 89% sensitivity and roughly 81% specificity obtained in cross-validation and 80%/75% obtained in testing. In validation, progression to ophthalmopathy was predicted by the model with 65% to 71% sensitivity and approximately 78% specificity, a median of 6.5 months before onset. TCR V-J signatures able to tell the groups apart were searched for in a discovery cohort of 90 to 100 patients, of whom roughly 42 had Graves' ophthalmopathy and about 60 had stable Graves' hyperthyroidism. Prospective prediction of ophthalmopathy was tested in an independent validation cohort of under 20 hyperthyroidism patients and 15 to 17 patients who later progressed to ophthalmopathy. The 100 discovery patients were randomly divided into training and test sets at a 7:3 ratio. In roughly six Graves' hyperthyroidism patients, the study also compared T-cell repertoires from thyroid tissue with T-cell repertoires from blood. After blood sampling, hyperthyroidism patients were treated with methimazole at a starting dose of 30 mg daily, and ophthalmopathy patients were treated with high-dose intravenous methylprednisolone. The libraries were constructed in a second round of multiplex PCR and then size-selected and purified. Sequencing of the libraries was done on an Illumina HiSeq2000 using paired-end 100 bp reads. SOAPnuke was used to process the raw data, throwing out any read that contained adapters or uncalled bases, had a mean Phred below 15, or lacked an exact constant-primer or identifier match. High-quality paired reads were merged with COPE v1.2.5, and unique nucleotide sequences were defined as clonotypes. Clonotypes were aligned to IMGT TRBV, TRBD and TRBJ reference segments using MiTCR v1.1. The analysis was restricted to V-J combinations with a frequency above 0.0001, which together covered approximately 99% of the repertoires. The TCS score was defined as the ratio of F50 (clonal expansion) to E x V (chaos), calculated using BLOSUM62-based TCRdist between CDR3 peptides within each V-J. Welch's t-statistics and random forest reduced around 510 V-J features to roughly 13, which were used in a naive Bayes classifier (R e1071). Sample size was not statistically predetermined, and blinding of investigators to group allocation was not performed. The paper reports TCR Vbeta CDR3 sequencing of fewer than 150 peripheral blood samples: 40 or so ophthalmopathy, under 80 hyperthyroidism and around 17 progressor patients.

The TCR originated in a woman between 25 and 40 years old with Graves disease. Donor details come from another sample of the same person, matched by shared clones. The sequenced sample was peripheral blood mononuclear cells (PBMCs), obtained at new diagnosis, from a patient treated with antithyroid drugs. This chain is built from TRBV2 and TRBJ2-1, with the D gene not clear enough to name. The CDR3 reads CASSALAGSEQFF. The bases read TGTGCCAGCAGTGCCTTAGCCGGCAGTGAGCAGTTCTTC.